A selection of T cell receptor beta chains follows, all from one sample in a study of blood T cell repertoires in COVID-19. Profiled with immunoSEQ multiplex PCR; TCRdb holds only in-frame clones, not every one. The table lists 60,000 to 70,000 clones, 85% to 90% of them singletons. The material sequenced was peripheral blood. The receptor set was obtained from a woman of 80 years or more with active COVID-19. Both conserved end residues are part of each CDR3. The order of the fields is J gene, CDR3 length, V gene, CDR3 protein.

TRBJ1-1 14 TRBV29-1 CSVEDPRGSTEAFF
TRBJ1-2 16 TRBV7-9 CASSPRDRGLNYGYTF
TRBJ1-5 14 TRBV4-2 CASSQLTGLEPQHF
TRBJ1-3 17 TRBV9 CASSVVAGWGSGNTIYF
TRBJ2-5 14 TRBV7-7 CASSSGTSGETQYF
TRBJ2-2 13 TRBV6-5 CASSTSHTGELFF
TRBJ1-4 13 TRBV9 CASSVLAAGKLFF
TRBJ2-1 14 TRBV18 CASSPRQLYNEQFF
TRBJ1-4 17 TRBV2 CASRSGGQAATNEKLFF
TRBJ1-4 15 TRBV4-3 CASSRTGTGEEKLFF
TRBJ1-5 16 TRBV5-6 CASSLGSRLGSQPQHF
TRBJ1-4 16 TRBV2 CASSEFLRQGVEKLFF
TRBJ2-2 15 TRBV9 CASSRRGIDTGELFF
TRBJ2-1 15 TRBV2 CASRRLAGGDNEQFF
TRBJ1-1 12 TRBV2 CASSLTGVEAFF
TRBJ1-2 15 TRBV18 CASSPGTGADYGYTF
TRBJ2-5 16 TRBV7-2 CASSLMASGASATQYF